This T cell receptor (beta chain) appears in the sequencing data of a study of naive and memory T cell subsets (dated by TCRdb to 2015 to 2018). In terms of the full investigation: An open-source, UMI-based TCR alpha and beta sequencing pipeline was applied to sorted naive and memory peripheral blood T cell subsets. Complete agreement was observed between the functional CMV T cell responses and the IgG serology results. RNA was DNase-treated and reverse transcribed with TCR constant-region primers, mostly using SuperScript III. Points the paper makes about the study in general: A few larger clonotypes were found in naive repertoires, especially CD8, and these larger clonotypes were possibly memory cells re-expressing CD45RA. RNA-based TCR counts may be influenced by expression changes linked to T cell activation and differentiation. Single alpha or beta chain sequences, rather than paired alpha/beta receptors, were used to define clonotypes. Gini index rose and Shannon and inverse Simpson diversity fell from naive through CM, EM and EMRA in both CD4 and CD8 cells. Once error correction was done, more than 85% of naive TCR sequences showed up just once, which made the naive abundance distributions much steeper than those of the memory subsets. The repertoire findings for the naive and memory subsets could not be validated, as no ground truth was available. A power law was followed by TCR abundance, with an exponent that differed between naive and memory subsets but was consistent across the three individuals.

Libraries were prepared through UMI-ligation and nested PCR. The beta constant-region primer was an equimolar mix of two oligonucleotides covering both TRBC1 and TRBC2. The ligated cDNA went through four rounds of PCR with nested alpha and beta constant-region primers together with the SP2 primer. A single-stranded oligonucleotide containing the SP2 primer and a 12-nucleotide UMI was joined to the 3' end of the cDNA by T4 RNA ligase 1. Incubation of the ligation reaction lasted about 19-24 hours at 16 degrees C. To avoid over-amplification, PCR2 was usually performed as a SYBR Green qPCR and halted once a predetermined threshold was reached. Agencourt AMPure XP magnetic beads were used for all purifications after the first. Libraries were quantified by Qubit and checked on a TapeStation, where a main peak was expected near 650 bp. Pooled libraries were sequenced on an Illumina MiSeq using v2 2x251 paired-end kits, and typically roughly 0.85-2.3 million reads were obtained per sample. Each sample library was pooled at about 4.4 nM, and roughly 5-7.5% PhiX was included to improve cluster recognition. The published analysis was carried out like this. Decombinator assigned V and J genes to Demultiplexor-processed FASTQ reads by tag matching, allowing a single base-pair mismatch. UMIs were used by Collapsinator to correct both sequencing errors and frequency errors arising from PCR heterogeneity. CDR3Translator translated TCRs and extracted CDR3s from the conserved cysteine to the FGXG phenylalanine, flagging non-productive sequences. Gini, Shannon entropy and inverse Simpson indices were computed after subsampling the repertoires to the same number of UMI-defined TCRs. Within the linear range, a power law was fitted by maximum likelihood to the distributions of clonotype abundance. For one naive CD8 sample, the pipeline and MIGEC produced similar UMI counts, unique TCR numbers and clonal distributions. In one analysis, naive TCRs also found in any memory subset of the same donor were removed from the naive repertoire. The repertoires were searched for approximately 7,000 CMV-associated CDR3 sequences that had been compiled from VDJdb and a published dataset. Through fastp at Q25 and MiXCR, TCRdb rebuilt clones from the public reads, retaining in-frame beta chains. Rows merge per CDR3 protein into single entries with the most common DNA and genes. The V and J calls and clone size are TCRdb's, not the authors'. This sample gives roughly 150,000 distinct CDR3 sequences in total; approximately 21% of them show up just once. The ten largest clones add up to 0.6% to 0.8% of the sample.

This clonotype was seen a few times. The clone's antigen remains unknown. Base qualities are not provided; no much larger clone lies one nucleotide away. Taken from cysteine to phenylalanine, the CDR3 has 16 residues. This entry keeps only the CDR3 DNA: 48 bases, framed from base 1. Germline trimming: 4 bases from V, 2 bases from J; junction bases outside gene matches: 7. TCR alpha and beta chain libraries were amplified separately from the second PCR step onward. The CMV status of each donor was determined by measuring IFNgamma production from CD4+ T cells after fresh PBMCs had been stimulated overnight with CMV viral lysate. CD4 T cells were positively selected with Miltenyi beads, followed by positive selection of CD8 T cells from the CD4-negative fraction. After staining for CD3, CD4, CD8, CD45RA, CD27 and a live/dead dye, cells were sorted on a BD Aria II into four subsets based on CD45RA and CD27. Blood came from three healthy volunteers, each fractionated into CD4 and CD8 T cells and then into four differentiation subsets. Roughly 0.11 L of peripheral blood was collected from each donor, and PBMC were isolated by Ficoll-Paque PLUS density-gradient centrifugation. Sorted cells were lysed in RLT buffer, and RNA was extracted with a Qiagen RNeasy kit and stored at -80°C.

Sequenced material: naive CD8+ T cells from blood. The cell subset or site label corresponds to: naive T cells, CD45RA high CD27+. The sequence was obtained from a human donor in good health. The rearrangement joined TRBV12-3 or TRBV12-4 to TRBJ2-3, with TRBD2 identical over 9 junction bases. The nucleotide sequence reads TGTGCCAGCAGTTCGACTAGCGGAGACCCCACAGATACGCAGTATTTT. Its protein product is CASSSTSGDPTDTQYF.